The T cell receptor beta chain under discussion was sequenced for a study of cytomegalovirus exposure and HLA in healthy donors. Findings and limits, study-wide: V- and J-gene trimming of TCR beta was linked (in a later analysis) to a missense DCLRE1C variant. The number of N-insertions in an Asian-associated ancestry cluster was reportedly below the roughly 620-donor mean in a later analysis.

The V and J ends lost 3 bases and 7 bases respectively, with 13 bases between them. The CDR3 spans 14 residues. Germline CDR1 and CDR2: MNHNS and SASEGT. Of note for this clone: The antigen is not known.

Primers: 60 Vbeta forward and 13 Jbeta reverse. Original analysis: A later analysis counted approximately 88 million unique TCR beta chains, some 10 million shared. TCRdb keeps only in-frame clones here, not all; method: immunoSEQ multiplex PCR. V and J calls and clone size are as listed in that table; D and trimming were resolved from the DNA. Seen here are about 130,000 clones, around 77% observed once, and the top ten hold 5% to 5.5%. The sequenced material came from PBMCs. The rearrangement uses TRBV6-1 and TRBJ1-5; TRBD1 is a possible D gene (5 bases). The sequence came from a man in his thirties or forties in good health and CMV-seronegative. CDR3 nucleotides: TGTGCCAGCAGTGATCAGGGTATGGGCCAGCCCCAGCATTTT. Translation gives CASSDQGMGQPQHF.